The 8 T cell receptor beta chains presented below share a single source sample, sequenced in a study of long-term antiretroviral therapy in people with HIV. Survey level was the resolution at which the v3.0 immunoSEQ assay ran. Sequenced by immunoSEQ multiplex PCR; TCRdb stores in-frame clones only, minus some. The profile shows about 7,100 clones, more than 60% of them singletons. The material sequenced was unsorted PBMCs, taken 1.1 years after starting antiretroviral therapy. These receptors all stem from a man aged 35-49 years with HIV.

The rearrangement joins TRBV19 to TRBJ1-5; the match to TRBD1 covers 7 bases. Germline-derived CDR1 and CDR2 are LNHDA and SQIVND (reference sequence). V shed 3 bases, J shed 5 bases, and the junction held 4 bases outside the gene matches. CDR3 length: 14 amino acids. This CDR3 reads CASSMGTDYQPQHF. Written as DNA, the CDR3 is TGTGCCAGTAGTATGGGGACAGATTATCAGCCCCAGCATTTT.

This chain links TRBV7-9 with TRBJ1-1, with D tentatively TRBD1 (6 bases). V shed 3 bases and J shed 11 bases, with 16 bases lying between them. Germline CDR1 is SEHNR and CDR2 is FQNEAQ (reference sequence). CDR3 length: 13 residues. The CDR3 region is CASSFDSGVRAFF. DNA of the CDR3: TGTGCCAGCAGCTTCGACTCAGGGGTCCGGGCTTTCTTT.

The J gene is TRBJ2-7, the V gene TRBV7-3; tentative D call: TRBD2 (6 bases). Trimming left V 5 bases short and J 0 bases short, with 11 bases between. In germline, CDR1 is SGHTA, CDR2 FQGTGA. CDR3 size: 14 residues. The CDR3 nucleotides read TGTGCCAGCAGCCCGGGACTGAGCTCCTACGAGCAGTACTTC. Translation gives CASSPGLSSYEQYF.

The chain combines TRBV15 with TRBJ2-4, with D possibly TRBD2 on 5 matching bases. CDR1 LNHNV and CDR2 YYDKDF come from the germline V gene (reference sequence). This CDR3 is built from 16 residues. V lost 0 bases, J lost 3 bases, and 12 bases lay in between. CDR3 loop: CATSRERASDKNIQYF. The CDR3 nucleotides are TGTGCCACCAGCAGAGAGAGGGCCAGTGACAAAAACATTCAGTACTTC. The full variable domain, with the rest looked up from reference TRBV15 and TRBJ2-4, is DAMVIQNPRYQVTQFGKPVTLSCSQTLNHNVMYWYQQKSSQAPKLLFHYYDKDFNNEADTPDNFQSRRPNTSFCFLDIRSPGLGDTAMYLCATSRERASDKNIQYFGAGTRLSVL.

By its share, this clone is medium-sized. V gene TRBV6-6 combines with J gene TRBJ2-3; unclear D gene. The CDR3 has 13 amino acids. The germline V gene encodes CDR1 MNHNY and CDR2 SVGAGI (reference sequence). The ends were cut back, 0 bases at V and 2 bases at J, with 3 bases in the middle. CDR3 in amino acids: CASSYSNTDTQYF. CDR3 nucleotides: TGTGCCAGCAGTTACTCGAACACAGATACGCAGTATTTT.

CDR3 region: CASSLIGGPTDTQYF. CDR3 nucleotides: TGTGCCAGCAGCTTAATAGGGGGGCCCACAGATACGCAGTATTTT. The chain employs TRBV11-2 and TRBJ2-3; D possibly matches TRBD1 or TRBD2 (6 bases each). CDR3 size: 15 residues. From germline, CDR1 is SGHAT and CDR2 FQNNGV. The V and J ends lost 2 bases and 2 bases respectively, with 11 bases between them.

The rearrangement uses TRBV6-1 and TRBJ1-1; D possibly corresponds to TRBD1 (6 bases). Between the trimmed V and J ends, which lost 8 bases and 4 bases, there was a span of 14 bases. CDR1 is MNHNS and CDR2 is SASEGT in the germline V gene. The CDR3 length is 13 residues. This chain's CDR3 is CASWGQGVTEAFF. For the CDR3, the DNA is TGTGCCAGCTGGGGGCAGGGCGTCACTGAAGCTTTCTTT.

This rearrangement joins TRBV18 to TRBJ1-2, with 7 bases matching TRBD1. The V and J ends lost 2 bases and 4 bases, in that order; junction bases with no gene match: 7. This CDR3 contains 15 residues. Germline assignment: CDR1 KGHSH and CDR2 LQKENI. Written as DNA, the CDR3 is TGTGCCAGCTCACCATCTCAGTGGGACAGCTATGGCTACACCTTC. Translated, it gives CASSPSQWDSYGYTF.